This TCR beta chain was recovered during a study of blood T cell repertoires in COVID-19. Study background: Whether acute or convalescent, the COVID-19 samples came from the United States, Italy and Spain. T cells, B-cell-depleted T cells, or PBMCs provided the cDNA or gDNA that served as material.

Study processing details: Estimated nucleated cell counts came from reference gene primer amplification. The method was immunoSEQ multiplex PCR; TCRdb's version includes in-frame clones alone and lacks a portion of them. V, J and clone size are those of that table, while D and trimming were read from the DNA. Seen here are roughly 170,000 clones, about four fifths observed once, and the top ten hold around 8.1%. V dropped 3 bases and J dropped 10; count of bases not matched to a gene: 7. The CDR3 sequence is 13 residues long. Germline assignment: CDR1 ENHRY and CDR2 SYGVKD. The source material was peripheral blood. This receptor was identified in a woman aged 60-75 years with COVID-19, enrolled during active disease. The chain carries TRBV10-3 and TRBJ1-1; 8 bases are a match to TRBD1. CDR3 sequence reads: CAISDGQGFGAFF. In DNA form, the CDR3 reads TGTGCCATCAGTGATGGACAGGGTTTCGGAGCTTTCTTT.